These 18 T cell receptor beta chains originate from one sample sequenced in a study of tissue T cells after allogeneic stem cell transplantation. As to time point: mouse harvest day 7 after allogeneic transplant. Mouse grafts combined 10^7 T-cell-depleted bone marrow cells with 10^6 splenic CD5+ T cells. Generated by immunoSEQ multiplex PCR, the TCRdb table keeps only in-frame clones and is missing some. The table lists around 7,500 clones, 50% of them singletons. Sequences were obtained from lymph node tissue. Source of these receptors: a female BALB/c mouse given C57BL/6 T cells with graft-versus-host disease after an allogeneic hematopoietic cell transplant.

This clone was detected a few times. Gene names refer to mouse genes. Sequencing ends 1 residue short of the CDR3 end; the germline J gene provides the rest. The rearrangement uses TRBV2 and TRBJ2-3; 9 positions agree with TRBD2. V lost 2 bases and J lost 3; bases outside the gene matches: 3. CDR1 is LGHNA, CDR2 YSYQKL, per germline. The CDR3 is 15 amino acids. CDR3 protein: CASSQPDWGAETLYF. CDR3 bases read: TGTGCCAGCAGCCAACCCGACTGGGGGGCAGAAACGCTGTAT.

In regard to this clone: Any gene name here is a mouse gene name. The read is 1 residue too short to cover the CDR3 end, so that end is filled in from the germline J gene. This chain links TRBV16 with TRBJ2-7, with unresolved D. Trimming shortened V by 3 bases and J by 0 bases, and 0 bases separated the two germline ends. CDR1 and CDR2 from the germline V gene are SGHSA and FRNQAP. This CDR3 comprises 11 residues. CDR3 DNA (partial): TGTGCAAGCAGCTTCTCCTATGAACAGTAC. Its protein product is CASSFSYEQY. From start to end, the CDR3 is CASSFSYEQYF.

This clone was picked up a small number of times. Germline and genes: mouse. This CDR3 reads CTCSEDSTGQLYF. Partial CDR3 DNA: TGCACCTGCAGTGAGGACAGCACCGGGCAGCTCTAC. V usage is TRBV1 and J usage is TRBJ2-2; maybe TRBD1 (6 bases). The sequence runs out 1 residue before the end of the CDR3; the remainder is reconstructed from the germline J gene. Trimming took 4 bases from V and 4 from J, leaving 7 bases between them. The CDR3 is 13 amino acids. Germline V gives CDR1 NSQYPW, CDR2 LRSPGD (reference sequence).

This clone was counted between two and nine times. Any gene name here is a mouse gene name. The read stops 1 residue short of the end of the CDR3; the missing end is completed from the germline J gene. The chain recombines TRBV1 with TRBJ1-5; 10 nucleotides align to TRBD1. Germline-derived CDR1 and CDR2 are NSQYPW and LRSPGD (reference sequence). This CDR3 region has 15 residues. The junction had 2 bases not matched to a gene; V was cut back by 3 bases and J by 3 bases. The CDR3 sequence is CTCSARDRGNQAPLF. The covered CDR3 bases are TGCACCTGCAGTGCCAGGGACAGGGGCAACCAGGCTCCGCTT.

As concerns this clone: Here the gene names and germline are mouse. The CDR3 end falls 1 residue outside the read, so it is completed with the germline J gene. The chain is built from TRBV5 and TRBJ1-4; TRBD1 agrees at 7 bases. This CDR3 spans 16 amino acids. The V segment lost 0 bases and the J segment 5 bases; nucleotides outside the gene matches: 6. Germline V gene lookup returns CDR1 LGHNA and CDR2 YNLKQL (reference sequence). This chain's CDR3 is CASSQDWAGGNERLFF. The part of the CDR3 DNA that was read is TGTGCCAGCAGCCAAGATTGGGCAGGGGGGAACGAAAGATTATTT.

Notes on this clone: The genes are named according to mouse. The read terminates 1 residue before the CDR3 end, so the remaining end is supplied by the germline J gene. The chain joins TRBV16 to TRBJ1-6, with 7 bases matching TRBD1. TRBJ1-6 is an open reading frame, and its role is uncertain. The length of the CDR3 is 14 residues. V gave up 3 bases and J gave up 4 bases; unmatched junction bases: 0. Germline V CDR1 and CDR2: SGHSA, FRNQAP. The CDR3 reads CASSLGQYNSPLYF. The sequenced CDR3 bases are TGTGCAAGCAGCTTGGGACAGTATAATTCGCCCCTCTAC.

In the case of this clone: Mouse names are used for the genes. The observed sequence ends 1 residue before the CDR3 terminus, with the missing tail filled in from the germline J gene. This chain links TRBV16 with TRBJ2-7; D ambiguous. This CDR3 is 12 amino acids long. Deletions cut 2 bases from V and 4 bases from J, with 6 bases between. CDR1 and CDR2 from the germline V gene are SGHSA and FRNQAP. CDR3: CASSLSGYEQYF. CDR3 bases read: TGTGCAAGCAGCTTATCCGGTTATGAACAGTAC.

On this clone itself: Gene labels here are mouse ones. Partial CDR3 DNA: TGTGCCAGCAGTGAGTGGGGGGCGCAAGACACCCAGTAC. It encodes CASSEWGAQDTQY. The whole CDR3 is CASSEWGAQDTQYF. This sequence joins TRBV13-1 and TRBJ2-5, with a tentative D call TRBD2 (7 bases). The CDR3 is cut off 1 residue early in the read; its end comes from the germline J gene. Trimming left V 2 bases short and J 3 bases short, with 10 bases between. Germline assignment: CDR1 NSHNY and CDR2 SYGAGN. CDR3 length: 14 amino acids.

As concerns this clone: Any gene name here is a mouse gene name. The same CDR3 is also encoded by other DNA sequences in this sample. The CDR3 sequence is CASSPPGGGAETLYF. CDR3 DNA, as far as it was read: TGTGCCAGCTCTCCCCCGGGGGGAGGTGCAGAAACGCTGTAT. The V and J genes are TRBV12-2 and TRBJ2-3; D is perhaps TRBD2 (6 bases). With the read ending 1 residue before the CDR3 end, the germline J gene is used to fill in that end. The CDR3 contains 15 residues. Trimming removed 2 bases at V and 1 base at J, with 12 bases between. Germline-derived CDR1 and CDR2 are SGHLS and HYDKME.

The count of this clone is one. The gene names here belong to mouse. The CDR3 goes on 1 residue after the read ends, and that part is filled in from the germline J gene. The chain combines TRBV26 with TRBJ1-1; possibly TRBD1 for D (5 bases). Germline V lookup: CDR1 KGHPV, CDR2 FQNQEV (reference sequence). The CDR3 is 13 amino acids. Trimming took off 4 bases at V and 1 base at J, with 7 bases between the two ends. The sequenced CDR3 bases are TGTGCCAGCAGTCCGGGACGGAACACAGAAGTCTTC. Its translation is CASSPGRNTEVF. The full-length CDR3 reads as CASSPGRNTEVFF. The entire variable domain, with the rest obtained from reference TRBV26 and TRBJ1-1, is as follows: NSKVIQTPRYLVKGQGQKAKMRCIPEKGHPVVFWYQQNKNNEFKFLINFQNQEVLQQIDMTEKRFSAECPSNSPCSLEIQSSEAGDSALYLCASSPGRNTEVFFGKGTRLTVV.

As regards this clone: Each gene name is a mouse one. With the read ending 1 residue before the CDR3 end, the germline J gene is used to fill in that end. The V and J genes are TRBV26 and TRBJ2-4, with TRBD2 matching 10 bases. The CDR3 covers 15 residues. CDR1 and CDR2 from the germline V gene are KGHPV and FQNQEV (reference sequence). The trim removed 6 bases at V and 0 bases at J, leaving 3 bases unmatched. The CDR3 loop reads CASRRLGGSQNTLYF. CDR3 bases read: TGTGCCAGCAGGCGACTGGGGGGAAGTCAAAACACCTTGTAC.

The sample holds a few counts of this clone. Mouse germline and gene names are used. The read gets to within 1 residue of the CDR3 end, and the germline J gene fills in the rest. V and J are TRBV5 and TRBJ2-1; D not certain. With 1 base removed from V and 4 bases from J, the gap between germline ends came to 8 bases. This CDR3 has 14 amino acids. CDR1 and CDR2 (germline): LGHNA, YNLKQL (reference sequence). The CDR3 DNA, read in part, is TGTGCCAGCAGCCAAGGATGGATGTATGCTGAGCAGTTC. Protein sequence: CASSQGWMYAEQF. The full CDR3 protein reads CASSQGWMYAEQFF.

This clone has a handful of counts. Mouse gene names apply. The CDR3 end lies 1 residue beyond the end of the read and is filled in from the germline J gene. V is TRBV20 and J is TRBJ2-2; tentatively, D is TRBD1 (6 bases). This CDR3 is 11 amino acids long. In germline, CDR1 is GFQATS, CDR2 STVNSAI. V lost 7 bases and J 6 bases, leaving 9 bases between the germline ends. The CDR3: CGVQGPGQLYF. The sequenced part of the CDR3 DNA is TGTGGTGTACAGGGACCCGGGCAGCTCTAC.

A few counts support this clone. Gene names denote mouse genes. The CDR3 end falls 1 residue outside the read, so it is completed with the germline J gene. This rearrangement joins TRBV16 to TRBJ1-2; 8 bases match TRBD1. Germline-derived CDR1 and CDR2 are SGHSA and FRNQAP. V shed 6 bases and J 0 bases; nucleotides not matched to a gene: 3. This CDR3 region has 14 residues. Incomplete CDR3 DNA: TGTGCAAGCAGTCGACAGGGGACAAACTCCGACTACACC. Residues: CASSRQGTNSDYT. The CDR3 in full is CASSRQGTNSDYTF.

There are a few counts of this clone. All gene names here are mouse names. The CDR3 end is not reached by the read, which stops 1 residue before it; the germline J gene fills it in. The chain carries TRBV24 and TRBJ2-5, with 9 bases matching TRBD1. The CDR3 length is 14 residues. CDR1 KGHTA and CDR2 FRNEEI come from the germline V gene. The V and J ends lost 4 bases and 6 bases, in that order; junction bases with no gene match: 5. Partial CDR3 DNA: TGTGCCAGCAGTCCCCGGGACAGGGTGGACACCCAGTAC. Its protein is CASSPRDRVDTQY. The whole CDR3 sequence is CASSPRDRVDTQYF.

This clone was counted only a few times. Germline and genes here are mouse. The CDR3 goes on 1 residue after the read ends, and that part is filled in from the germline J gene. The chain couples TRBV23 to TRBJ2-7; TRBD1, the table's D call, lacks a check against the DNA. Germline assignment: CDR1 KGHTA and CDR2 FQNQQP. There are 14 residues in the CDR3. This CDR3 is CSSSQPGQTYEQYF. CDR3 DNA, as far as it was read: TGCTCCAGCAGTCAACCGGGACAGACCTATGAACAGTAC.

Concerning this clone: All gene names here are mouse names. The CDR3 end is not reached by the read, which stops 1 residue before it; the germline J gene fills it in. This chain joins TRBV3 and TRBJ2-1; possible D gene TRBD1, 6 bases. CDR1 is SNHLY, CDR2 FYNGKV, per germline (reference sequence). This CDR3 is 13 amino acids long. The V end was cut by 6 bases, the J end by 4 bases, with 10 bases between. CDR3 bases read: TGTGCCAGCAGGGACAGAATTTATGCTGAGCAGTTC. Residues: CASRDRIYAEQF. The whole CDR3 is CASRDRIYAEQFF.

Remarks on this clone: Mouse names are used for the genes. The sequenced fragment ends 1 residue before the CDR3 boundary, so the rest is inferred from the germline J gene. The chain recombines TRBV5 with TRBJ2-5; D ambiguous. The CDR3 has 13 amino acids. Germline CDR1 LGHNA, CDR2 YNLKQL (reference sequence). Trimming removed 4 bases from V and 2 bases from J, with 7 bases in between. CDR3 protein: CASSPRGQDTQYF. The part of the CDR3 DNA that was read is TGTGCCAGCAGCCCCCGGGGCCAAGACACCCAGTAC.